A single sample is the source of the 3 T cell receptor beta chains below, sequenced in a study of CD8 T cells in ankylosing spondylitis. A single record per CDR3 protein comes from TCRdb applying MiXCR to the 5' RACE reads. Here the sample spans hundreds of thousands of distinct CDR3 sequences, 8% to 9.5% being singletons. Sequencing input: blood, either unsorted or a sorted T cell fraction (not recorded which). The receptor source for this set is a male donor with ankylosing spondylitis or in good health (not recorded which).

In this sample, this clonotype turned up many times. The rearrangement joins TRBV6-5 to TRBJ2-7; perhaps TRBD2 as D (5 bases). Trimming cost V 3 bases and J 2 bases, with 17 bases left between them. CDR1 and CDR2 (germline): MNHEY, SVGAGI. CDR3 length: 16 amino acids. CDR3: CASSYSRGYPTYEQYF. CDR3 bases: TGTGCCAGCAGTTATTCCCGGGGTTACCCCACCTACGAGCAGTACTTC.

This clonotype was seen repeatedly, ten times or more. The V gene is TRBV6-1, the J gene TRBJ1-1, with TRBD1 matching 10 bases. CDR3 length: 14 amino acids. Germline V gene lookup returns CDR1 MNHNS and CDR2 SASEGT. V gave up 6 bases and J gave up 11 bases; unmatched junction bases: 12. The CDR3 DNA reads as TGTGCCAGCAGCAAAACCGGGACAGGGGCGGCCGCTTTCTTT. This translates into CASSKTGTGAAAFF.

In its sample, this clonotype was seen many times. The rearrangement joins TRBV12-3 or TRBV12-4 to TRBJ2-1; D remains unclear. V was trimmed by 3 bases and J by 0 bases, leaving 15 bases between them. CDR3 length: 17 residues. CDR3 nucleotides: TGTGCCAGCAGTTTTAACTGGAGAAGCAGCTCCTACAATGAGCAGTTCTTC. It translates to CASSFNWRSSSYNEQFF.